Presented here are 25 T cell receptor beta chains from one specimen sequenced in a study of beta chain features in type 1 diabetes. Every isolated RNA sample was fully reverse transcribed, so sequencing captured expressed TCRB transcripts. TCRdb's copy holds only in-frame clones and misses some; the assay was immunoSEQ multiplex PCR. In the table there are 680,000 or so clones, roughly a sixth of which are singletons. Sequences were obtained from naive CD4+ T cells from blood. The source of these receptors is a man younger than 30 in good health.

The chain recombines TRBV19 with TRBJ1-2, with D possibly TRBD1 on 6 matching bases. Germline lookup yields CDR1 LNHDA and CDR2 SQIVND (reference sequence). V gave up 5 bases and J gave up 3 bases, with 16 bases separating them. The CDR3 has 15 residues. The CDR3 sequence is CASSSGDRSDYGYTF. The CDR3 DNA follows: TGTGCCAGTAGTTCGGGTGACAGGTCTGACTATGGCTACACCTTC.

This clone came up a few times. The chain combines TRBV28 with TRBJ2-7, with TRBD1 matching 7 bases. The junction had 6 bases not matched to a gene; V was cut back by 6 bases and J by 4 bases. This CDR3 has 13 residues. Germline-derived CDR1 and CDR2 are MDHEN and SYDVKM. CDR3 bases: TGTGCCAGCAGAGGGACAGAGAAATACGAGCAGTACTTC. Amino acid sequence: CASRGTEKYEQYF.

This clone was seen more than once but under ten times. The chain is built from TRBV27 and TRBJ2-5, with D possibly being TRBD1 (6 bases). The length of the CDR3 is 15 residues. Germline-derived CDR1 and CDR2 are MNHEY and SMNVEV (reference sequence). Trimming left V 4 bases short and J 5 bases short, with 17 bases between. CDR3 coding DNA: TGTGCCAGCAGTTCCCGCCCTGACAGGCTGGAGACCCAGTACTTC. Its protein product is CASSSRPDRLETQYF.

The V call is TRBV28, the J call TRBJ2-5; D is possibly TRBD2 (5 bases). Per the germline V gene, CDR1 is MDHEN and CDR2 is SYDVKM. Trimming cost V 7 bases and J 4 bases, with 13 bases left between them. The CDR3 covers 13 residues. The CDR3 here is CASTPEGPETQYF. CDR3 DNA sequence: TGTGCCAGCACCCCTGAGGGCCCAGAGACCCAGTACTTC.

This clone has more than one count but fewer than ten. V usage is TRBV7-2 and J usage is TRBJ1-1; D is unclear. There are 14 residues in the CDR3. Trimming stripped 7 bases from V and 0 bases from J, with 12 bases between. Germline loops: CDR1 SGHTA, CDR2 FQGNSA. As DNA, the CDR3 is TGTGCCAGCAACACACAGACCATGAACACTGAAGCTTTCTTT. This codes for CASNTQTMNTEAFF.

In its sample, this clone was seen once. The rearrangement uses TRBV5-6 and TRBJ2-5; D uncertain. V was shortened by 4 bases and J by 4 bases, with 11 bases between the two germline ends. CDR1 and CDR2 (germline): SGHDT, YYEEEE. The CDR3 length is 13 residues. The CDR3 region has the DNA TGTGCCAGCAGCGTCACCGGACGAGAGACCCAGTACTTC. Translation: CASSVTGRETQYF. The whole variable domain, remainder taken from reference TRBV5-6 and TRBJ2-5, is DAGVTQSPTHLIKTRGQQVTLRCSPKSGHDTVSWYQQALGQGPQFIFQYYEEEERQRGNFPDRFSGHQFPNYSSELNVNALLLGDSALYLCASSVTGRETQYFGPGTRLLVL.

To note about this clone: This sample includes further DNA sequences coding for the same CDR3. The CDR3 sequence: CASSLGQGNGYTF. CDR3 DNA sequence: TGTGCCAGCAGTTTGGGACAGGGGAATGGCTACACCTTC. V usage is TRBV27 and J usage is TRBJ1-2; TRBD1 matches 10 bases. The CDR3 totals 13 residues. The germline gives CDR1 MNHEY, CDR2 SMNVEV (reference sequence). With V trimmed by 3 bases and J by 6 bases, 1 base remained unmatched.

A remark on this clone: Other DNA sequences of this sample code for an identical CDR3. The chain couples TRBV28 to TRBJ2-7; tentatively, D is TRBD2 (6 bases). This CDR3 comprises 12 residues. Per germline, CDR1 MDHEN and CDR2 SYDVKM. V lost 5 bases to trimming and J lost 4 bases, with 9 bases between them. CDR3 coding DNA: TGTGCCAGCAGTCCCCGGGGGTACGAGCAGTACTTC. This codes for CASSPRGYEQYF.

The V call is TRBV9, the J call TRBJ2-7, with 8 positions matching TRBD1. V was clipped by 4 bases and J by 6 bases; unmatched bases: 15. Germline V gives CDR1 SGDLS, CDR2 YYNGEE. The CDR3 runs 16 residues. The CDR3 coding sequence is TGTGCCAGCAGCCCGGCCCGCAGGGGGCTATCTTCCGAGCAGTACTTC. Translating it yields CASSPARRGLSSEQYF.

The chain recombines TRBV30 with TRBJ2-1, with D possibly matching TRBD1 (6 bases). V lost 3 bases and J lost 4, with 22 bases in between. CDR1 GTSNPN and CDR2 SVGIG come from the germline V gene (reference sequence). The CDR3 sequence is 17 residues long. The CDR3 DNA is TGTGCCTGGAGGAGAACCATCCCCGGGACAAAATACAATGAGCAGTTCTTC. It encodes CAWRRTIPGTKYNEQFF.

The chain combines TRBV19 with TRBJ1-5; TRBD1 matches at 8 bases. V lost 5 bases and J lost 3; bases outside the gene matches: 6. The CDR3 is 15 residues long. Germline loops: CDR1 LNHDA, CDR2 SQIVND (reference sequence). CDR3 DNA: TGTGCCAGTAGTCCCCAGGACAGGGACAATCAGCCCCAGCATTTT. Translating gives CASSPQDRDNQPQHF.

This clone has only a few counts. The CDR3 DNA reads as TGTGCCAGTAAGTTAGGGACAGGGTACAATGAGCAGTTCTTC. It translates to CASKLGTGYNEQFF. V gene TRBV19 combines with J gene TRBJ2-1; 9 bases are a match to TRBD1. This CDR3 has 14 amino acids. V shed 7 bases, J shed 4 bases, and the junction held 5 bases outside the gene matches. Germline values: CDR1 LNHDA, CDR2 SQIVND (reference sequence).

The chain uses TRBV7-2 and TRBJ2-3, with D possibly matching TRBD2 (7 bases). CDR1 is SGHTA and CDR2 is FQGNSA in the germline V gene. The length of the CDR3 is 16 residues. V gave up 1 base and J gave up 2 bases, with 13 bases separating them. In nucleotides, the CDR3 is TGTGCCAGCAGCTTAGTTCCGGGGGGCGCCACAGATACGCAGTATTTT. Translated: CASSLVPGGATDTQYF.

This clone was seen more than once but under ten times. The genes are TRBV2 and TRBJ2-1; perhaps TRBD2 as D (6 bases). Trimming removed 7 bases from V and 7 bases from J, with 8 bases in between. The CDR3 length is 11 residues. Germline values: CDR1 SNHLY, CDR2 FYNNEI. DNA for the CDR3: TGTGCCAGCACCCTAGCGAATGAGCAGTTCTTC. It codes for CASTLANEQFF.

V gene TRBV18 combines with J gene TRBJ2-7; TRBD1 agrees at 9 bases. CDR1 and CDR2 from the germline V gene are KGHSH and LQKENI. The CDR3 is made up of 15 amino acids. V trimming: 2 bases; J trimming: 0 bases; junction bases outside the gene matches: 2. The CDR3 DNA follows: TGTGCCAGCTCACCATCGACAGGGGGCTCCTACGAGCAGTACTTC. It encodes CASSPSTGGSYEQYF.

The genes are TRBV29-1 and TRBJ2-1, with D hard to call. Germline CDR1 is SQVTM and CDR2 is ANQGSEA. The CDR3 covers 14 residues. The germline V and J ends were trimmed by 4 bases and 8 bases, with 18 bases remaining between them. As DNA, the CDR3 is TGCAGCGTTGGCCAAGACTGGCCGGGCGATGAGCAGTTCTTC. Translating gives CSVGQDWPGDEQFF.

The rearrangement joins TRBV4-2 to TRBJ1-2, with D possibly being TRBD1 (6 bases). Germline assignment: CDR1 LGHNA and CDR2 YNFKEQ. CDR3 length: 14 amino acids. Trimming cost V 0 bases and J 4 bases, with 9 bases left between them. CDR3 loop: CASSQDYRVYGYTF. CDR3 DNA sequence: TGTGCCAGCAGCCAAGATTACAGGGTCTATGGCTACACCTTC.

As DNA, the CDR3 is TGTGCCAGCAGACAAGGGCCCAGGGGTTTCTATGGCTACACCTTC. As protein: CASRQGPRGFYGYTF. The chain has TRBV27 and TRBJ1-2; possible D gene TRBD1, 6 bases. The CDR3 has 15 amino acids. V was cut by 6 bases and J by 4 bases, with 18 bases left in between. CDR1 is MNHEY, CDR2 SMNVEV, per germline (reference sequence).

The CDR3 nucleotides are TGTGCCACCCTGGGGACGGGTTTAGCCAAAAACATTCAGTACTTC. Amino acids: CATLGTGLAKNIQYF. The chain joins TRBV19 to TRBJ2-4; perhaps D is TRBD1 or TRBD2 (5 bases each). The germline V gene encodes CDR1 LNHDA and CDR2 SQIVND (reference sequence). Between the trimmed V and J ends, which lost 10 bases and 0 bases, there was a span of 16 bases. The CDR3 sequence is 15 residues long.

The chain uses TRBV10-3 and TRBJ1-1, with a possible D match to TRBD1 (5 bases). The CDR3 runs 13 residues. With 4 bases removed from V and 3 bases from J, the gap between germline ends came to 9 bases. CDR1 is ENHRY, CDR2 SYGVKD, per germline. CDR3 in amino acids: CAISVGGDTEAFF. In DNA form, the CDR3 reads TGTGCCATCAGTGTCGGAGGGGACACTGAAGCTTTCTTT.

The V and J genes are TRBV7-2 and TRBJ1-3; D uncertain. The V gene lost 5 bases and the J gene lost 0 bases, with 8 bases spanning the gap. Germline loops: CDR1 SGHTA, CDR2 FQGNSA. The CDR3 loop spans 14 amino acids. The CDR3 reads CASSIIYSGNTIYF. The CDR3 coding sequence is TGTGCCAGCAGCATCATTTACTCTGGAAACACCATATATTTT.

This clone came up a few times. The chain combines TRBV27 with TRBJ1-2, with D perhaps matching TRBD1 (5 bases). The germline V gene encodes CDR1 MNHEY and CDR2 SMNVEV (reference sequence). Trimming pared 5 bases from V and 4 bases from J, leaving 11 bases between. CDR3 size: 13 residues. The DNA of the CDR3 is TGTGCCAGCAGTGTCAGGGAGGGCTATGGCTACACCTTC. This translates into CASSVREGYGYTF.

The J gene is TRBJ2-2, the V gene TRBV7-3; 8 bases map to TRBD2. Germline assignment: CDR1 SGHTA and CDR2 FQGTGA. The length of the CDR3 is 15 residues. Losses at the gene ends were 6 bases for V and 7 bases for J; bases not matched to a gene: 10. For the CDR3, the DNA is TGTGCCAGCAGTCATAGCGGGAAGGGAGTCGGGGAGCTGTTTTTT. This codes for CASSHSGKGVGELFF.

V gene TRBV28 combines with J gene TRBJ2-5; 11 bases line up with TRBD1. V trimming: 8 bases; J trimming: 4 bases; junction bases outside the gene matches: 3. Germline V gene data show CDR1 as MDHEN and CDR2 as SYDVKM. The CDR3 totals 13 residues. The CDR3 bases are TGTGCCAGCTGGACAGGGGGCGGAGAGACCCAGTACTTC. Protein: CASWTGGGETQYF. The full variable domain, rest sourced from reference TRBV28 and TRBJ2-5, is DVKVTQSSRYLVKRTGEKVFLECVQDMDHENMFWYRQDPGLGLRLIYFSYDVKMKEKGDIPEGYSVSREKKERFSLILESASTNQTSMYLCASWTGGGETQYFGPGTRLLVL.

This chain joins TRBV6-5 and TRBJ2-1; D unclear. The CDR3 contains 12 residues. Trimming stripped 5 bases from V and 4 bases from J, with 6 bases between. Germline V gene sequence: CDR1 MNHEY, CDR2 SVGAGI. CDR3 amino acids: CASSHRYNEQFF. In nucleotides, the CDR3 is TGTGCCAGCAGTCATCGATACAATGAGCAGTTCTTC.